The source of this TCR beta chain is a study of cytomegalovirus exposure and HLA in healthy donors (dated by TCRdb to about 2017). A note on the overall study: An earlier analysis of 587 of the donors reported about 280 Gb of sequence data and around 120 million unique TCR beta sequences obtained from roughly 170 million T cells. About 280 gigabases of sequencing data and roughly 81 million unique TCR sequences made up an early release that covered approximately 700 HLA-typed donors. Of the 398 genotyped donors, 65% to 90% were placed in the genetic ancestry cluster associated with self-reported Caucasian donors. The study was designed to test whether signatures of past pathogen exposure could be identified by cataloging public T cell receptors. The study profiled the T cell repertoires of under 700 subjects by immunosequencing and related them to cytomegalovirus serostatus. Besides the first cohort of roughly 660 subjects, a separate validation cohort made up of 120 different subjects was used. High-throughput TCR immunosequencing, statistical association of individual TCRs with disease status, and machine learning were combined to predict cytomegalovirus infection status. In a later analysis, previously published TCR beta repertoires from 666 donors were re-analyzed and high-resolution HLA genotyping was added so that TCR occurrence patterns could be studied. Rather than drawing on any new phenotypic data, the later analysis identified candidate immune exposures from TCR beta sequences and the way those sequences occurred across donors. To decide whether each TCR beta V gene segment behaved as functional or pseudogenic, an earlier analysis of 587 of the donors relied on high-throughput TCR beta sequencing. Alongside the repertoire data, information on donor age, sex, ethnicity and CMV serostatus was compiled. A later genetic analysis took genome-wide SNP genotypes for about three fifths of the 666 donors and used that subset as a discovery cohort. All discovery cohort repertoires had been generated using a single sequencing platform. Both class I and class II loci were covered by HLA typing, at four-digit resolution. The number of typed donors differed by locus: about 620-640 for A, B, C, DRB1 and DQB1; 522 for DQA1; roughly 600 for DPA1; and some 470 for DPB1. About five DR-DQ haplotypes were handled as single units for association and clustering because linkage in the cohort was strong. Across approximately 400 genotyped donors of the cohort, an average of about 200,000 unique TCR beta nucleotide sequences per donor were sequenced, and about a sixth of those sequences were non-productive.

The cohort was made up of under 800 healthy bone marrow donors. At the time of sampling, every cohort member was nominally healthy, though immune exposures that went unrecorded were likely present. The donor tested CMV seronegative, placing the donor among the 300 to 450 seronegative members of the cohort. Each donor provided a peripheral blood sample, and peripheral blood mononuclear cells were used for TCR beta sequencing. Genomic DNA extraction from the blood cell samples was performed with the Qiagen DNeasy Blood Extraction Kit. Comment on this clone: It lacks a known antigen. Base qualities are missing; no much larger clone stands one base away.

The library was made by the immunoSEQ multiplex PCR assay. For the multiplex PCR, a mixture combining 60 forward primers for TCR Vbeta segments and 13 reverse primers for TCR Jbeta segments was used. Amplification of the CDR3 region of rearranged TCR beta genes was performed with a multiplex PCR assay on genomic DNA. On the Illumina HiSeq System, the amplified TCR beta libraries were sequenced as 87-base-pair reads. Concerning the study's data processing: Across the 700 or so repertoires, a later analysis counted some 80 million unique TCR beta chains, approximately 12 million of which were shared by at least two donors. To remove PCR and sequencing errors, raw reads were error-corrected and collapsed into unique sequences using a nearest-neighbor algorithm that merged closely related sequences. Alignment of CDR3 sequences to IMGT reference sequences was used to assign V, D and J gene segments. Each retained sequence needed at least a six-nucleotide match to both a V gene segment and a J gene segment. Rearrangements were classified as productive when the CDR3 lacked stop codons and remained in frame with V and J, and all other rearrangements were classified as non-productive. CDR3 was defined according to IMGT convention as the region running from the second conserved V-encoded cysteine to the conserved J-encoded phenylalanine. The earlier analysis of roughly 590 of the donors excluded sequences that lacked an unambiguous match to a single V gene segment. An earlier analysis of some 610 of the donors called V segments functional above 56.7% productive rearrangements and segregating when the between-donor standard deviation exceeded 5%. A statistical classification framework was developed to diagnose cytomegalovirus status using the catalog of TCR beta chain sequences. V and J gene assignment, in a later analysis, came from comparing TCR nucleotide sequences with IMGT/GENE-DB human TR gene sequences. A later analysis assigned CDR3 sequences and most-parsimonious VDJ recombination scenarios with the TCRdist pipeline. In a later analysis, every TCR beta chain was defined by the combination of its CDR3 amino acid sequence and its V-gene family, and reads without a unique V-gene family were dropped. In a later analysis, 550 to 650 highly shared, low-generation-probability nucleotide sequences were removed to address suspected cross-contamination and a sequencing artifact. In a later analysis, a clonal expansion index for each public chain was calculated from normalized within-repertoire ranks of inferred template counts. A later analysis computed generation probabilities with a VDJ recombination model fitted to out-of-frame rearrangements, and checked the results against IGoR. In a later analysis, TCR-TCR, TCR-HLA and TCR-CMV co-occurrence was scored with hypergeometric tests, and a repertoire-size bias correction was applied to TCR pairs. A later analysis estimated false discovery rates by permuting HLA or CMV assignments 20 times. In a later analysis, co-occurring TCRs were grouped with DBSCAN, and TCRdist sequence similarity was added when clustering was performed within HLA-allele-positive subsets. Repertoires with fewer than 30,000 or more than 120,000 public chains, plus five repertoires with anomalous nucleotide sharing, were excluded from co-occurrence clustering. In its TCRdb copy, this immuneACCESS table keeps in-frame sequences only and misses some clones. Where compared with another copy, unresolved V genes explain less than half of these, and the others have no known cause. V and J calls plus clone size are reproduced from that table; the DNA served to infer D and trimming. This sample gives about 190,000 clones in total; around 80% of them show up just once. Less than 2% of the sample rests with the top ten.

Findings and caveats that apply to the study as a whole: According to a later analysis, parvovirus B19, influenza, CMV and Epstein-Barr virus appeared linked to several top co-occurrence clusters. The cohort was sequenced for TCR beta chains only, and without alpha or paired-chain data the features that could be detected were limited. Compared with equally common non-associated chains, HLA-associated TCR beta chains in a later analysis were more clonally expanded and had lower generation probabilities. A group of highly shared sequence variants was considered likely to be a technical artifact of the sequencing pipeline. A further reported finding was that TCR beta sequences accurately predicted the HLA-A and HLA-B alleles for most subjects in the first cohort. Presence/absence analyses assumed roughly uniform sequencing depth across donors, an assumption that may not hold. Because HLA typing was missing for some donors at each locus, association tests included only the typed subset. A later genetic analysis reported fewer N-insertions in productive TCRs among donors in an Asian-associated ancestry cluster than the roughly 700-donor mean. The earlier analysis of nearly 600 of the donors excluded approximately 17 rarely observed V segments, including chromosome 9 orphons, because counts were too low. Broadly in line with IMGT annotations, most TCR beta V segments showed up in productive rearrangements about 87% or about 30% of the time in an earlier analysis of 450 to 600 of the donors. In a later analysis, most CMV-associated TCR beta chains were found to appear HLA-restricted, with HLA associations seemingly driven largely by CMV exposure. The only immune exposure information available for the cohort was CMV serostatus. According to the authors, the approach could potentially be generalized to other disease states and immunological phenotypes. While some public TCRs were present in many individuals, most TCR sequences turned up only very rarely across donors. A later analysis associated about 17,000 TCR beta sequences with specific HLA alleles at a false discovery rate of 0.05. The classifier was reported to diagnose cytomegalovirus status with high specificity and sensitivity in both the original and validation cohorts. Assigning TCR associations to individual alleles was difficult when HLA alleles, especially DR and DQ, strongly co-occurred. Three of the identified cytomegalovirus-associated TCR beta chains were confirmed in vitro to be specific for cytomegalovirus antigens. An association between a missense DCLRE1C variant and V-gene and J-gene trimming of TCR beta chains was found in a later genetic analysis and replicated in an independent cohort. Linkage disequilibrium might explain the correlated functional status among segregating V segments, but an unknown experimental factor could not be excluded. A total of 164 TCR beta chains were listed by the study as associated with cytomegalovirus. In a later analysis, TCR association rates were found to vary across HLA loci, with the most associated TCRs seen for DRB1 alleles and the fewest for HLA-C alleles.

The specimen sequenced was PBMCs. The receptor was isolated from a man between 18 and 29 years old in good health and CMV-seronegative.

The encoded CDR3 is CASSFGATGTYEQYF. The DNA sequence is TGTGCCAGCAGTTTTGGAGCGACAGGCACCTACGAGCAGTACTTC. The receptor chain draws on TRBV6-5 and TRBJ2-7, and possibly TRBD1, on 6 matching bases. Its CDR3 holds 15 amino acids, cysteine through phenylalanine. Only CDR3 DNA remains: 45 bases, in frame from the first base. CDR1 and CDR2, looked up from the germline V gene, are MNHEY and SVGAGI. Deletion took 4 bases off V and 2 bases off J, with a span of 15 bases between the germline ends.